The 16 T cell receptor beta chains below all came from one sample that was sequenced in a study of T cell changes during pregnancy in multiple sclerosis. The repertoire was sequenced with immunoSEQ multiplex PCR; TCRdb's copy has only in-frame clones and lacks some. The sample shows about 80,000 clones, approximately 90% of them seen only once. This sample comprised peripheral blood, obtained before pregnancy. The receptors were sampled from a female donor with multiple sclerosis, enrolled in a pregnancy study.

The genes are TRBV5-1 and TRBJ2-1; no reliable D call. The CDR3 covers 13 residues. The germline CDR1 and CDR2 sequences are SGHRS and YFSETQ. Trimming stripped 0 bases from V and 8 bases from J, with 9 bases between. For the CDR3, the DNA is TGCGCCAGCAGCTTGGATCGGGTGGATGAGCAGTTCTTC. Its translation is CASSLDRVDEQFF.

The J gene is TRBJ1-5, the V gene TRBV2; a possible D gene is TRBD1 (5 bases). This CDR3 has 16 amino acids. The ends were cut back, 0 bases at V and 5 bases at J, with 14 bases in the middle. The germline CDR1 and CDR2 sequences are SNHLY and FYNNEI. The CDR3 DNA reads as TGTGCCAGCAGTGAAGCGCTTCTGGCGACAGATCAGCCCCAGCATTTT. It translates to CASSEALLATDQPQHF. Full variable domain (missing parts from reference TRBV2 and TRBJ1-5): EPEVTQTPSHQVTQMGQEVILRCVPISNHLYFYWYRQILGQKVEFLVSFYNNEISEKSEIFDDQFSVERPDGSNFTLKIRSTKLEDSAMYFCASSEALLATDQPQHFGDGTRLSIL.

This chain uses TRBV7-2 with TRBJ2-1, with 9 bases matching TRBD1. This CDR3 contains 13 residues. Germline assignment: CDR1 SGHTA and CDR2 FQGNSA. Losses at the gene ends were 7 bases for V and 5 bases for J; bases not matched to a gene: 3. CDR3 in amino acids: CASTRDRDNEQFF. In DNA, the CDR3 is TGTGCCAGCACCAGGGACAGGGACAATGAGCAGTTCTTC.

CDR3 loop: CASSLPRTRVGAFF. The CDR3 nucleotides are TGTGCCAGCAGCTTACCCAGGACGCGGGTAGGAGCTTTCTTT. This chain joins TRBV7-2 and TRBJ1-1; D unclear. Per germline, CDR1 SGHTA and CDR2 FQGNSA. The V and J ends lost 2 bases and 10 bases respectively, with 17 bases between them. The CDR3 extends over 14 amino acids.

This clone has more than one count but fewer than ten. The chain carries TRBV5-4 and TRBJ1-2; 7 bases line up with TRBD1. The germline gives CDR1 SGHNT, CDR2 YYREEE (reference sequence). With 0 bases clipped from V and 2 bases from J, the junction kept 7 bases outside the gene matches. This CDR3 comprises 16 residues. In nucleotides, the CDR3 is TGTGCCAGCAGCTTGGGAACAACAGGGGTAAACTATGGCTACACCTTC. This translates into CASSLGTTGVNYGYTF.

DNA for the CDR3: TGTGCCAGCAGCTTAGTCGCTCAGGACAGGGTGGATAATGAAGCTTTCTTT. Translated, it gives CASSLVAQDRVDNEAFF. The chain uses TRBV7-6 and TRBJ1-1; TRBD1 matches at 8 bases. J gave up 7 bases and V 1 base, and 14 bases lay outside the gene matches. Germline V gene sequence: CDR1 SGHVS, CDR2 FNYEAQ. The CDR3 totals 17 residues.

The V gene is TRBV18, the J gene TRBJ2-5, with unresolved D. V was trimmed by 0 bases and J by 1 base, leaving 6 bases between them. The germline CDR1 and CDR2 sequences are KGHSH and LQKENI. The CDR3 consists of 14 residues. In DNA form, the CDR3 reads TGTGCCAGCTCACCACCTGGCAGCCAAGAGACCCAGTACTTC. It specifies CASSPPGSQETQYF.

V and J are TRBV28 and TRBJ2-7; the match to TRBD1 covers 8 bases. In germline, CDR1 is MDHEN, CDR2 SYDVKM. The CDR3 has 13 amino acids. The V and J ends lost 6 bases and 5 bases, in that order; junction bases with no gene match: 6. CDR3 in amino acids: CASSLTGENEQYF. CDR3 bases: TGTGCCAGCAGCTTGACAGGGGAGAACGAGCAGTACTTC.

This clone occurred once. Written as DNA, the CDR3 is TGTGCCAGCAGCCAAGACATTAGCAGGGGGAGAACCTACGAGCAGTACTTC. This encodes CASSQDISRGRTYEQYF. This chain uses TRBV14 with TRBJ2-7; TRBD1 agrees at 7 bases. V lost 0 bases to trimming and J lost 2 bases; unmatched junction nucleotides: 10. The germline CDR1 and CDR2 sequences are SGHDN and FVKESK. CDR3 length: 17 residues.

The chain joins TRBV6-4 to TRBJ2-1, with TRBD2 matching over 11 bases. This CDR3 is 16 amino acids long. V shed 2 bases, J shed 2 bases, and the junction held 2 bases outside the gene matches. The germline V gene has CDR1 MRHNA and CDR2 SNTAGT. Here the CDR3 DNA reads TGTGCCAGCAGTGACCATAGCGGGGGGGCCTACAATGAGCAGTTCTTC. Translating gives CASSDHSGGAYNEQFF.

The chain joins TRBV5-5 to TRBJ1-1, with D uncertain. Germline V gives CDR1 SGHKS, CDR2 YYEKEE (reference sequence). The CDR3 is 16 residues long. Trimming pared 0 bases from V and 3 bases from J, leaving 15 bases between. The CDR3 region is CASSLEWSSLDTEAFF. The CDR3 nucleotides are TGTGCCAGCAGCTTGGAGTGGTCAAGCCTGGACACTGAAGCTTTCTTT.

J is TRBJ2-7 and V is TRBV27, with 10 bases that match TRBD2. The germline V gene has CDR1 MNHEY and CDR2 SMNVEV (reference sequence). The trim removed 5 bases at V and 4 bases at J, leaving 5 bases unmatched. This CDR3 region has 14 residues. The CDR3, as DNA: TGTGCCAGCAGTCCAGCTAGCGGGGGTTACGAGCAGTACTTC. Its protein product is CASSPASGGYEQYF.

The V call is TRBV18, the J call TRBJ1-1; 10 nucleotides agree with TRBD1. With 8 bases clipped from V and 4 bases from J, the junction kept 7 bases outside the gene matches. From germline, CDR1 is KGHSH and CDR2 LQKENI. The CDR3 loop spans 14 amino acids. CDR3 protein: CASKGDRGFTEAFF. In DNA, the CDR3 is TGTGCCAGCAAGGGGGACAGGGGCTTCACTGAAGCTTTCTTT. The complete variable domain, with remaining parts taken from reference TRBV18 and TRBJ1-1, reads NAGVMQNPRHLVRRRGQEARLRCSPMKGHSHVYWYRQLPEEGLKFMVYLQKENIIDESGMPKERFSAEFPKEGPSILRIQQVVRGDSAAYFCASKGDRGFTEAFFGQGTRLTVV.

The chain employs TRBV6-5 and TRBJ2-7; D possibly corresponds to TRBD1 (6 bases). Looked up from germline, CDR1 is MNHEY and CDR2 is SVGAGI. The CDR3 is made up of 13 amino acids. V dropped 5 bases and J dropped 3 bases, with 11 bases sitting between them. In nucleotides, the CDR3 is TGTGCCAGCAGTCCGGACAGAAACTACGAGCAGTACTTC. This gives the protein CASSPDRNYEQYF.

This sequence joins TRBV18 and TRBJ1-4; D is possibly TRBD1 (5 bases). Germline-derived CDR1 and CDR2 are KGHSH and LQKENI. The CDR3 is made up of 15 amino acids. The V and J ends lost 2 bases and 4 bases respectively, with 11 bases between them. CDR3 nucleotide sequence: TGTGCCAGCTCACCATTCGGGGGAATTAATGAAAAACTGTTTTTT. Translation: CASSPFGGINEKLFF.

This chain connects TRBV10-3 to TRBJ1-2; 9 bases are shared with TRBD1. The germline CDR1 and CDR2 sequences are ENHRY and SYGVKD. Losses at the gene ends were 8 bases for V and 5 bases for J; bases not matched to a gene: 12. This CDR3 spans 15 amino acids. CDR3 sequence: CAISLSPTGGYGYTF. The CDR3 DNA is TGTGCCATCTCTCTTTCCCCGACAGGGGGATATGGCTACACCTTC.